This TCR beta chain emerged from a study of blood T cells in healthy people across ages. Findings of the study overall: Long-lived donors had more naive CD4+ cells and higher diversity than aged donors. Older age went with lower TCR beta diversity per million T cells, in a roughly linear way.

Between the trimmed V and J ends, which lost 5 bases and 3 bases, there was a span of 10 bases. This CDR3 is 14 amino acids long. The germline CDR1 and CDR2 sequences are SEHNR and FQNEAQ (reference sequence). To note about this clonotype: The antigen is not known.

Healthy Russian Caucasian donors spanned ages roughly 6 to 100 years. A J-beta primer mix and a sample-barcoded 5' primer were used in a second PCR of roughly 6 to 11 cycles. Researchers report that a template-switch adaptor with 12 random nucleotides tagged each cDNA molecule. One entry per CDR3 protein results from TCRdb running MiXCR on the 5' RACE reads. The data show about 730,000 distinct CDR3 sequences, more than 40% seen once. The clonotype originates from a woman aged 55-70 years in good health. The sample comprised blood. V usage is TRBV7-9 and J usage is TRBJ1-4; D remains unclear. The CDR3 region has the DNA TGTGCCAGCAGCCCCTTACTTCCTAATGAAAAACTGTTTTTT. Protein: CASSPLLPNEKLFF.